This T cell receptor beta chain was profiled in a study of cytomegalovirus exposure and HLA in healthy donors. The CDR3 totals 16 residues. Germline V lookup: CDR1 SGHRS, CDR2 YFSETQ. V lost 4 bases to trimming and J lost 9 bases; unmatched junction nucleotides: 14. The PCR used 60 Vbeta and 13 Jbeta primers. Clones were read by immunoSEQ multiplex PCR, and TCRdb kept only the in-frame ones, dropping some. The table records some 200,000 clones, roughly 87% of them present only once. This sequence originates from a girl under three years old in good health and CMV-seronegative. This rearrangement joins TRBV5-1 to TRBJ2-1, with 9 bases fitting TRBD2. The sample taken for sequencing was PBMCs. The CDR3: CASSPGVASGTSEQFF. CDR3 DNA sequence: TGCGCCAGCAGCCCAGGCGTTGCTAGCGGGACCTCTGAGCAGTTCTTC.